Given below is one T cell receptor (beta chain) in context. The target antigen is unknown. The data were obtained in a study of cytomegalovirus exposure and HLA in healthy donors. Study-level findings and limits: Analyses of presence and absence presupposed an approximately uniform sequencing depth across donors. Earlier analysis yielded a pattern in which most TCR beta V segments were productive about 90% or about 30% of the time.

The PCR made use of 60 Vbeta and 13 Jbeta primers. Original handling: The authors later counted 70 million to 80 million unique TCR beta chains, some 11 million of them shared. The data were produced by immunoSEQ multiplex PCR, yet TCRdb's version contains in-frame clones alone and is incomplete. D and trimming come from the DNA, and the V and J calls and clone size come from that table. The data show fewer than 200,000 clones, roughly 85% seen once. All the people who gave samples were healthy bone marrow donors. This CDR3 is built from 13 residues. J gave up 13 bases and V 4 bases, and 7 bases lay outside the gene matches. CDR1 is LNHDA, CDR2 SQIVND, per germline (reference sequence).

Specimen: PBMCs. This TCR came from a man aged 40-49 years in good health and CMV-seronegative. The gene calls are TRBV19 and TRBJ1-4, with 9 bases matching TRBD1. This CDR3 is CASSRDRETGLFF. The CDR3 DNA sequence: TGTGCCAGTAGTAGGGACAGGGAGACGGGACTGTTTTTT.